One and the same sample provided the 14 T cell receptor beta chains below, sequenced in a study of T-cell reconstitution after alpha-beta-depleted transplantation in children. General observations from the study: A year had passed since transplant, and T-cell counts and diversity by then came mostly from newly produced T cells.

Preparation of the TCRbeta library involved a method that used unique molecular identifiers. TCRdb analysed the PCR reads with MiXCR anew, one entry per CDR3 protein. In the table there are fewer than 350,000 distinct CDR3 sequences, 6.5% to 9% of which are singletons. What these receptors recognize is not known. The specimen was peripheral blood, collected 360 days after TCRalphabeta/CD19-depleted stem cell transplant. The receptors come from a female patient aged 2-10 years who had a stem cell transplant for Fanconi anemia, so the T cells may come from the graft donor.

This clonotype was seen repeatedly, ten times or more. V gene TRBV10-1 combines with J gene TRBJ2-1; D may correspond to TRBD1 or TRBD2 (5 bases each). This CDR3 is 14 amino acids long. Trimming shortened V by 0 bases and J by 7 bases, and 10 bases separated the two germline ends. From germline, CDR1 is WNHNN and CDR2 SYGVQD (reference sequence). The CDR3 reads CASSESGGGNEQFF. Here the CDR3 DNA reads TGCGCCAGCAGTGAGTCTGGGGGTGGGAATGAGCAGTTCTTC.

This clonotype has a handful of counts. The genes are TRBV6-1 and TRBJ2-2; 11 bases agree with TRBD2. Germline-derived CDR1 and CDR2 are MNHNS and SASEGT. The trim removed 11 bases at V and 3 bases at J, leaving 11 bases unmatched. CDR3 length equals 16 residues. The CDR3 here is CAAQRPGLADTGELFF. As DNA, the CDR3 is TGTGCCGCTCAACGTCCGGGACTAGCGGACACCGGGGAGCTGTTTTTT.

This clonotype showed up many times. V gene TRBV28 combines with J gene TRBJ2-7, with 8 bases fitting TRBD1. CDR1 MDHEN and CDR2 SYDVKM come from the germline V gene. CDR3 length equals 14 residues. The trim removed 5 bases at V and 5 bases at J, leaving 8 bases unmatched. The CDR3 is CASSPPGQGDEQYF. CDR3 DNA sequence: TGTGCCAGCAGTCCCCCCGGACAGGGTGACGAGCAGTACTTC.

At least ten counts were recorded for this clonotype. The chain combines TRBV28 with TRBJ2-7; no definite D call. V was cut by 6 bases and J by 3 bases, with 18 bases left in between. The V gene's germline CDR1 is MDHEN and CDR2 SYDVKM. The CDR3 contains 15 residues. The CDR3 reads CASSLGRSHNYEQYF. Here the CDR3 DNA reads TGTGCCAGCAGCTTAGGTCGCAGTCACAACTACGAGCAGTACTTC.

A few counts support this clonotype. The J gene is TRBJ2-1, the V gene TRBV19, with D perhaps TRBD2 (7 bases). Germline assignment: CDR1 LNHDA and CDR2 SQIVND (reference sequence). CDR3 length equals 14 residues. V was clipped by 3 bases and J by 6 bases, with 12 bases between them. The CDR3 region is CASSMRGPFNEQFF. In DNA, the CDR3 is TGTGCCAGTAGTATGCGGGGGCCTTTCAATGAGCAGTTCTTC.

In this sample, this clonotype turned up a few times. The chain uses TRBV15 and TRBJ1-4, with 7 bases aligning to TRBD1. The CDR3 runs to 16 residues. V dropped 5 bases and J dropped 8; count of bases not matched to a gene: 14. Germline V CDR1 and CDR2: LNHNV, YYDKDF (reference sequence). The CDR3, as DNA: TGTGCCACCAGCGGGGAATTTGGGGTAGGGGGCGAAAAACTGTTTTTT. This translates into CATSGEFGVGGEKLFF.

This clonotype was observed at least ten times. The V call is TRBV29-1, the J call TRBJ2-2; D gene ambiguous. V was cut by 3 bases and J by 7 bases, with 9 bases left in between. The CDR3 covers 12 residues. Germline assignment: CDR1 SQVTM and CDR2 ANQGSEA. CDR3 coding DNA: TGCAGCGTTGATGTTGCGATCGGGGAGCTGTTTTTT. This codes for CSVDVAIGELFF.

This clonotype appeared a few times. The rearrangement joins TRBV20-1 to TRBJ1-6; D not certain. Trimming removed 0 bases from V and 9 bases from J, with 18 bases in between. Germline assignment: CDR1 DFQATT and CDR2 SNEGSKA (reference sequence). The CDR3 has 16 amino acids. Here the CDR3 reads CSARDVQSSAGSPLHF. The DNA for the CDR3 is TGCAGTGCTAGAGATGTACAAAGCTCGGCGGGTTCACCCCTCCACTTT.

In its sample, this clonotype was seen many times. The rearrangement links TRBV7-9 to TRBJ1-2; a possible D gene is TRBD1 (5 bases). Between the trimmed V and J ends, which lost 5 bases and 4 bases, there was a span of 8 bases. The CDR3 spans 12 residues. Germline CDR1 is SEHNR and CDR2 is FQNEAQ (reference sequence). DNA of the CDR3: TGTGCCAGCAGCCCCGGGACCTATGGCTACACCTTC. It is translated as CASSPGTYGYTF.

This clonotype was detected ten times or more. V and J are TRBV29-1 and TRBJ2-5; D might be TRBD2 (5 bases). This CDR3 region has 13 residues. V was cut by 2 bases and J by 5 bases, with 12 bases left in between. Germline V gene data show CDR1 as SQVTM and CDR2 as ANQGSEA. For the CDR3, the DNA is TGCAGCGTTGAACTTTTGGAGGAGGAGACCCAGTACTTC. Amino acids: CSVELLEEETQYF. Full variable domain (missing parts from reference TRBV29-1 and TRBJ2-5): SAVISQKPSRDICQRGTSLTIQCQVDSQVTMMFWYRQQPGQSLTLIATANQGSEATYESGFVIDKFPISRPNLTFSTLTVSNMSPEDSSIYLCSVELLEEETQYFGPGTRLLVL.

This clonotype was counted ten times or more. CDR3 DNA: TGTGCCAGCGGGGGACAGCTCGAGCAGTACTTC. As protein: CASGGQLEQYF. The rearrangement links TRBV7-9 to TRBJ2-7; 7 bases match TRBD1. The CDR3 is made up of 11 amino acids. Germline CDR1 and CDR2: SEHNR and FQNEAQ (reference sequence). J gave up 6 bases and V 8 bases, and 4 bases lay outside the gene matches.

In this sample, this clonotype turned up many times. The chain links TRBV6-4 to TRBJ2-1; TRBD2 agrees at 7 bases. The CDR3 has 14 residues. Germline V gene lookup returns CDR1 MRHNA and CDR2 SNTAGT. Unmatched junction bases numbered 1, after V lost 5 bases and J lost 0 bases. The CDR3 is CASSPSGSYNEQFF. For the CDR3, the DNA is TGTGCCAGCAGTCCTAGCGGCTCCTACAATGAGCAGTTCTTC.

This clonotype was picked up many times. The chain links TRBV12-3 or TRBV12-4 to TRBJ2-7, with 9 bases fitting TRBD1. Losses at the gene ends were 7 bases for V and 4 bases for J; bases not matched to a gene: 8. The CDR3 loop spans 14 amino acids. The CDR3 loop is CASTLGQGAYEQYF. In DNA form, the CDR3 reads TGTGCCAGCACCCTGGGACAGGGTGCTTACGAGCAGTACTTC.

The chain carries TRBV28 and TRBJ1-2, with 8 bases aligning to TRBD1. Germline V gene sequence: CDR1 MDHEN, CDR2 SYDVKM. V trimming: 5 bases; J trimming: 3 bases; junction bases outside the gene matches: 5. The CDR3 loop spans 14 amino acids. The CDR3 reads CASSLTGAHYGYTF. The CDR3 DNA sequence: TGTGCCAGCAGTCTGACAGGGGCGCACTATGGCTACACCTTC.